The clone carrying this TCR beta chain came up many times. Sample time point: newly diagnosed GD, antithyroid drugs for less than 3 months. Researchers made the TCR library from RNA that was extracted from PBMCs. Diagnosis followed American Thyroid Association guidelines for Graves' disease. This sample stems from a study of regulatory T cells in long-lasting Graves disease. In building TCR beta libraries, iRepertoire HTBI primers were used together with Arm-PCR of CDR3 regions. From the multiplex PCR reads, TCRdb called clonotypes with MiXCR, one entry per CDR3 protein. Of hundreds of thousands of distinct CDR3 sequences in the sample, roughly a sixth are singletons; the top ten hold approximately 25%. The CDR3 is made up of 13 amino acids. V lost 4 bases and J lost 6, with 13 bases in between. Germline V CDR1 and CDR2: SNHLY, FYNNEI. This sample was also put to use in a study of T cells in Graves' hyperthyroidism and ophthalmopathy. That work contributes: Researchers defined stable Graves' hyperthyroidism as no ophthalmopathy progression within 18 months.

The sample in question was peripheral blood mononuclear cells (PBMCs), obtained at new diagnosis, from a patient treated with antithyroid drugs. This TCR was sampled from a middle-aged woman with Graves disease. V usage is TRBV2 and J usage is TRBJ2-7; D remains unclear. CDR3 nucleotide sequence: TGTGCCAGCAGTGTGGGCAGGAGTTCCGAGCAGTACTTC. Translated: CASSVGRSSEQYF.